These 25 T cell receptor beta chains were sequenced from one sample in a study of shared clonotypes between healthy human individuals. Only in-frame clones appear in the TCRdb table, and some are missing; sequencing was by immunoSEQ multiplex PCR. The table lists 600,000 to 700,000 clones, about 80% of them singletons, with 1.5% to 2% in the top ten. The sequenced material came from memory CD4+ T cells sorted from blood. Described subset: CD45RA-negative fraction. These receptors originate from a woman aged 25 to 45 in good health.

This rearrangement joins TRBV13 to TRBJ2-7, with 9 positions matching TRBD1. Trimming cost V 5 bases and J 4 bases; bases outside gene matches: 21. Germline loops: CDR1 PRHDT, CDR2 FYEKMQ (reference sequence). CDR3 length equals 19 residues. Written as DNA, the CDR3 is TGTGCCAGCAGCCTACGGCCGCGTACAGGGGGCTTCCCGCCTTACGAGCAGTACTTC. Its protein is CASSLRPRTGGFPPYEQYF.

As concerns this clone: Other DNA sequences in this specimen translate into the identical CDR3. V and J are TRBV11-2 and TRBJ2-5, with 15 bases matching TRBD2. The CDR3 is 15 residues long. V lost 6 bases to trimming and J lost 5 bases; unmatched junction nucleotides: 4. Germline V lookup: CDR1 SGHAT, CDR2 FQNNGV. CDR3 nucleotide sequence: TGTGCCAGCAGTTCGGGACTAGCGGGGGGTGAGACCCAGTACTTC. Encoded protein: CASSSGLAGGETQYF.

Ten or more counts support this clone. The V call is TRBV7-9, the J call TRBJ1-1; D gene unclear. This CDR3 is 13 amino acids long. V lost 1 base, J lost 6 bases, and 9 bases lay in between. Germline V CDR1 and CDR2: SEHNR, FQNEAQ (reference sequence). The CDR3 sequence is CASSLERQAEAFF. The CDR3 coding sequence is TGTGCCAGCAGCTTAGAGCGGCAGGCTGAAGCTTTCTTT.

In this sample, this clone turned up many times. Other DNA sequences in the same sample also yield this CDR3. V and J are TRBV5-1 and TRBJ2-1; D unclear. Per the germline V gene, CDR1 is SGHRS and CDR2 is YFSETQ. V was clipped by 0 bases and J by 0 bases, with 7 bases between them. CDR3 size: 15 residues. CDR3 sequence: CASSLDSHSYNEQFF. The CDR3 DNA sequence: TGCGCCAGCAGCTTGGATTCCCACTCCTACAATGAGCAGTTCTTC.

The chain combines TRBV7-8 with TRBJ2-6; 7 nucleotides line up with TRBD1. Germline CDR1 and CDR2: SGHVS and FQNEAQ. The CDR3 consists of 14 residues. The V gene end was trimmed by 0 bases and the J gene end by 12 bases; junction bases not matched to a gene: 5. The CDR3 DNA sequence: TGTGCCAGCAGCTTAGCGACAGGGACGGGCGTCCTGACTTTC. Translating gives CASSLATGTGVLTF.

This clone came up once. The rearrangement links TRBV7-3 to TRBJ1-1; TRBD1 matches at 10 bases. V trimming: 1 base; J trimming: 5 bases; junction bases outside the gene matches: 7. This CDR3 has 16 residues. Per the germline V gene, CDR1 is SGHTA and CDR2 is FQGTGA. CDR3 amino acids: CASSLSVRDRGTEAFF. For the CDR3, the DNA is TGTGCCAGCAGCTTAAGTGTACGGGACAGGGGAACTGAAGCTTTCTTT.

As concerns this clone: The same CDR3 can be traced to other DNA sequences in this sample. The V call is TRBV5-1, the J call TRBJ2-7, with 9 bases that match TRBD2. Germline CDR1 reads SGHRS; CDR2 reads YFSETQ. The ends lost 3 bases at V and 7 bases at J; junction bases unmatched: 5. There are 13 residues in the CDR3. As DNA, the CDR3 is TGCGCCAGCAGCTCGGGACTAGCTGGGGAGCAGTACTTC. Amino acid sequence: CASSSGLAGEQYF.

The rearrangement links TRBV4-2 to TRBJ1-1; 8 bases line up with TRBD1. The germline gives CDR1 LGHNA, CDR2 YNFKEQ. The CDR3 length is 15 residues. The ends lost 1 base at V and 4 bases at J; junction bases unmatched: 5. The CDR3: CASSQVDRGGTEAFF. In nucleotides, the CDR3 is TGTGCCAGCAGCCAAGTTGACAGGGGTGGCACTGAAGCTTTCTTT.

V and J are TRBV7-8 and TRBJ2-2; 8 nucleotides line up with TRBD2. Trimming removed 5 bases from V and 0 bases from J; junction bases left unmatched: 11. Per germline, CDR1 SGHVS and CDR2 FQNEAQ. This CDR3 has 18 residues. The CDR3: CASSTAPAGGANTGELFF. CDR3 DNA: TGTGCCAGCAGCACAGCTCCCGCCGGGGGGGCGAACACCGGGGAGCTGTTTTTT.

This chain connects TRBV7-3 to TRBJ2-1, with 10 nucleotides matching TRBD1. The V gene's germline CDR1 is SGHTA and CDR2 FQGTGA. Trimming cost V 5 bases and J 4 bases; bases outside gene matches: 5. The CDR3 has 15 residues. CDR3 protein: CASSQDRGPYNEQFF. In DNA, the CDR3 is TGTGCCAGCAGCCAAGACAGGGGGCCTTACAATGAGCAGTTCTTC.

This sequence joins TRBV28 and TRBJ2-4, with TRBD1 matching 7 bases. The germline gives CDR1 MDHEN, CDR2 SYDVKM. The CDR3 is 16 amino acids. Trimming removed 6 bases from V and 1 base from J; junction bases left unmatched: 9. For the CDR3, the DNA is TGTGCCAGCAGACCTACAGGGGATGCGGCCAAAAACATTCAGTACTTC. Protein: CASRPTGDAAKNIQYF.

The chain combines TRBV28 with TRBJ2-1; 14 bases fit TRBD2. Germline V gene data show CDR1 as MDHEN and CDR2 as SYDVKM. V trimming: 8 bases; J trimming: 7 bases; junction bases outside the gene matches: 10. CDR3 length: 16 residues. The CDR3 region has the DNA TGTGCCAGCTACCGAAGACTAGCGGGAGGGCAAAATGAGCAGTTCTTC. It encodes CASYRRLAGGQNEQFF.

J is TRBJ2-7 and V is TRBV6-1; the D is unclear. CDR3 size: 14 residues. Looked up from germline, CDR1 is MNHNS and CDR2 is SASEGT. The V and J ends lost 0 bases and 0 bases respectively, with 6 bases between them. The chain's CDR3 is CASSEAWSSYEQYF. The CDR3 DNA is TGTGCCAGCAGTGAAGCTTGGAGCTCCTACGAGCAGTACTTC.

The rearrangement links TRBV5-1 to TRBJ2-4, with D maybe TRBD2 (6 bases). CDR3 length: 17 residues. Trimming cost V 0 bases and J 3 bases, with 16 bases left between them. From germline, CDR1 is SGHRS and CDR2 YFSETQ. The CDR3 nucleotides are TGCGCCAGCAGCTTGGATCTTGGGGGGTCTGGCAAAAACATTCAGTACTTC. It is translated as CASSLDLGGSGKNIQYF.

This clone was counted once. This rearrangement joins TRBV19 to TRBJ2-7, with D possibly matching TRBD1 (5 bases). Germline values: CDR1 LNHDA, CDR2 SQIVND (reference sequence). This CDR3 comprises 13 residues. The V end lost 5 bases, the J end lost 5 bases, and 13 bases lay between the germline ends. CDR3 nucleotide sequence: TGTGCCAGTAGTTACAGGCTCCGGCACGAGCAGTACTTC. This gives the protein CASSYRLRHEQYF.

The V gene is TRBV28, the J gene TRBJ2-7; possibly TRBD1 or TRBD2 for D (5 bases each). Between the trimmed V and J ends, which lost 3 bases and 3 bases, there was a span of 21 bases. This CDR3 contains 17 residues. CDR1 is MDHEN and CDR2 is SYDVKM in the germline V gene. The CDR3 reads CASSFRLRGPSGYEQYF. The CDR3 DNA reads TGTGCCAGCAGTTTCAGGCTGAGGGGCCCCTCAGGCTACGAGCAGTACTTC.

The V gene is TRBV4-1, the J gene TRBJ1-1; the D gene is possibly TRBD1 (5 bases). Germline V CDR1 and CDR2: MGHRA, YSYEKL. The V end lost 6 bases, the J end lost 5 bases, and 13 bases lay between the germline ends. This CDR3 is built from 13 residues. Here the CDR3 DNA reads TGCGCCAGCAGGCGCGATGGGGGAACTGAAGCTTTCTTT. It encodes CASRRDGGTEAFF.

This clone has a single count. V gene TRBV29-1 combines with J gene TRBJ2-5; a weak D match, TRBD2 (5 bases). The CDR3 is 15 residues long. From germline, CDR1 is SQVTM and CDR2 ANQGSEA. Trimming stripped 0 bases from V and 7 bases from J, with 18 bases between. The CDR3 spells CSVEDGPQLGGTQYF. In DNA form, the CDR3 reads TGCAGCGTTGAAGACGGCCCTCAACTCGGAGGGACCCAGTACTTC.

The chain combines TRBV11-2 with TRBJ1-4; D remains unclear. V lost 1 base to trimming and J lost 8 bases, with 5 bases between them. This CDR3 has 12 residues. Germline CDR1 SGHAT, CDR2 FQNNGV. Here the CDR3 reads CASSLVGEKLFF. The CDR3 DNA is TGTGCCAGCAGCTTAGTGGGGGAAAAACTGTTTTTT.

This clone was recorded a few times. The chain carries TRBV7-6 and TRBJ1-5; TRBD1 agrees at 7 bases. CDR1 is SGHVS, CDR2 FNYEAQ, per germline. V was pared by 5 bases and J by 7 bases, with 8 bases of the junction left unmatched. There are 14 residues in the CDR3. CDR3 nucleotide sequence: TGTGCCAGCAGCGCAAACACAGGGGTACAGCCCCAGCATTTT. The encoded protein is CASSANTGVQPQHF.

The chain employs TRBV25-1 and TRBJ1-3; 8 nucleotides align to TRBD1. Germline V gives CDR1 MGHDK, CDR2 SYGVNS. V shed 5 bases, J shed 7 bases, and the junction held 13 bases outside the gene matches. This CDR3 has 16 residues. The CDR3 sequence: CASSNERQGPRNTIYF. The DNA of the CDR3 is TGTGCCAGCAGTAACGAAAGACAGGGGCCGAGGAACACCATATATTTT.

This clone was seen just once. This chain joins TRBV6-6 and TRBJ2-2; 8 nucleotides agree with TRBD1. Germline CDR1 reads MNHNY; CDR2 reads SVGAGI (reference sequence). The V and J ends lost 5 bases and 2 bases, in that order; junction bases with no gene match: 4. This CDR3 has 15 residues. In DNA, the CDR3 is TGTGCCAGCAGTAACGACAGGGGAAACACCGGGGAGCTGTTTTTT. As protein: CASSNDRGNTGELFF.

This chain uses TRBV28 with TRBJ1-1; D is uncertain. Germline values: CDR1 MDHEN, CDR2 SYDVKM. The CDR3 is made up of 14 amino acids. With 6 bases removed from V and 1 base from J, the gap between germline ends came to 12 bases. The CDR3 is CASRGKRSNTEAFF. DNA for the CDR3: TGTGCCAGCAGGGGAAAAAGGTCGAACACTGAAGCTTTCTTT.

The count of this clone is one. The V gene is TRBV18, the J gene TRBJ2-1; D might be TRBD2 (5 bases). Germline V gene lookup returns CDR1 KGHSH and CDR2 LQKENI. The V end was cut by 3 bases, the J end by 1 base, with 10 bases between. The CDR3 spans 15 residues. In nucleotides, the CDR3 is TGTGCCAGCTCACCCTCTCGGGGTTCCTACAATGAGCAGTTCTTC. Protein: CASSPSRGSYNEQFF.

The chain couples TRBV4-1 to TRBJ1-2, with TRBD1 identical over 9 bases. The J segment lost 7 bases and the V segment lost 3 bases, leaving 9 bases of the junction unmatched. The CDR3 is 15 residues long. Germline V gives CDR1 MGHRA, CDR2 YSYEKL. The CDR3 here is CASSHIGTGYRGYTF. In nucleotides, the CDR3 is TGCGCCAGCAGCCATATCGGGACAGGGTACCGTGGCTACACCTTC.